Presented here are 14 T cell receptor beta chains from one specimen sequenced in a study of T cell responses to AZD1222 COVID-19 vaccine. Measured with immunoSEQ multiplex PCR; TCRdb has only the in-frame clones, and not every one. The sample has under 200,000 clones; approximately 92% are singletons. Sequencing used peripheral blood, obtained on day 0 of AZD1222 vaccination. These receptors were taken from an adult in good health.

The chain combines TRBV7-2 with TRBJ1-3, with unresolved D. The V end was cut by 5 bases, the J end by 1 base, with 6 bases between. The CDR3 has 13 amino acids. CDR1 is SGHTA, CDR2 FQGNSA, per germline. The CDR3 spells CASSGLSGNTIYF. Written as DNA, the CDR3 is TGTGCCAGCAGCGGACTTTCTGGAAACACCATATATTTT.

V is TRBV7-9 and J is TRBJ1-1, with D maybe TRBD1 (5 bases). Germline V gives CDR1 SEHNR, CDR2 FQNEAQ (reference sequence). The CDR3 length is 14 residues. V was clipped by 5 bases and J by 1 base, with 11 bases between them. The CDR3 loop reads CASSHGTANTEAFF. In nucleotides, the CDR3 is TGTGCCAGCAGCCACGGGACGGCGAACACTGAAGCTTTCTTT.

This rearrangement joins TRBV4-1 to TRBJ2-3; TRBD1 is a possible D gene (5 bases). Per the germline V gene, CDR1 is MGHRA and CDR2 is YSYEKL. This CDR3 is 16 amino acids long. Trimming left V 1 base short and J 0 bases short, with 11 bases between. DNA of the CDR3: TGCGCCAGCAGCCAAGGTTGGCAGGGTAGCACAGATACGCAGTATTTT. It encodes CASSQGWQGSTDTQYF.

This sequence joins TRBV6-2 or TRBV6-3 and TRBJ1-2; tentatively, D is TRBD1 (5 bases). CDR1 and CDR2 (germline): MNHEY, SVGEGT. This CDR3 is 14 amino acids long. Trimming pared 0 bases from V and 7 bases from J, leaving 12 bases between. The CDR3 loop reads CASSYSPGLGGYTF. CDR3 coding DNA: TGTGCCAGCAGTTACTCGCCGGGGCTTGGTGGCTACACCTTC.

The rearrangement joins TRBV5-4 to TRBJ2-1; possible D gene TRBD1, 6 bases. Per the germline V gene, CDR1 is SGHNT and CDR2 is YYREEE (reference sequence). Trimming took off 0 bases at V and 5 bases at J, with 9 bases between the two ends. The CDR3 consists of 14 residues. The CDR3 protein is CASSLETGNNEQFF. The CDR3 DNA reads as TGTGCCAGCAGCTTGGAGACAGGCAACAATGAGCAGTTCTTC.

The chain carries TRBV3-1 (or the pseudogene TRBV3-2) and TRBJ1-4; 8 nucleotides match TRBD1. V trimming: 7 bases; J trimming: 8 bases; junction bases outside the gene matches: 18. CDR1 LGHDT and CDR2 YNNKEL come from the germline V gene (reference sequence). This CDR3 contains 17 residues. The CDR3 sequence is CASMTGQGGHLGEKLFF. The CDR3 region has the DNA TGTGCCAGCATGACAGGACAGGGAGGGCATTTAGGAGAAAAACTGTTTTTT.

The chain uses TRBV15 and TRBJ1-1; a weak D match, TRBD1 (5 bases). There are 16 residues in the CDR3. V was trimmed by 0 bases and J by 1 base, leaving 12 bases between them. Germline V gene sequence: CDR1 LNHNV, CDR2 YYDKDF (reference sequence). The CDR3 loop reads CATSRDRGGSNTEAFF. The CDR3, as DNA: TGTGCCACCAGCAGAGATCGGGGGGGATCGAACACTGAAGCTTTCTTT.

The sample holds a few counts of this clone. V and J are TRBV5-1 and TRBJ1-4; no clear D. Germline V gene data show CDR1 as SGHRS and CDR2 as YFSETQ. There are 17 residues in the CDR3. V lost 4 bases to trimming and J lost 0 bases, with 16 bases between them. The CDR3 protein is CASSRNTLGATNEKLFF. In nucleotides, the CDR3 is TGCGCCAGCAGCCGAAACACCCTGGGAGCAACTAATGAAAAACTGTTTTTT. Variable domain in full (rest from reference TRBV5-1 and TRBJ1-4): KAGVTQTPRYLIKTRGQQVTLSCSPISGHRSVSWYQQTPGQGLQFLFEYFSETQRNKGNFPGRFSGRQFSNSRSEMNVSTLELGDSALYLCASSRNTLGATNEKLFFGSGTQLSVL.

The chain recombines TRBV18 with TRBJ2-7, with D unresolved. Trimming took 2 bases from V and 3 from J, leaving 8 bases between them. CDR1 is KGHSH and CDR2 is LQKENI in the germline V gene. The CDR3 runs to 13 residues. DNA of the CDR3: TGTGCCAGCTCACCAAATACAGACTACGAGCAGTACTTC. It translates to CASSPNTDYEQYF.

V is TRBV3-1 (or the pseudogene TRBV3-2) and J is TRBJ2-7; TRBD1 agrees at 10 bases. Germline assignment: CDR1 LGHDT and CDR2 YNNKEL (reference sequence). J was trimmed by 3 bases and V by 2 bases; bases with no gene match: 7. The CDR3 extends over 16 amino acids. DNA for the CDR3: TGTGCCAGCAGCCAAAACTTCCGGGACAGGGGCTACGAGCAGTACTTC. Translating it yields CASSQNFRDRGYEQYF.

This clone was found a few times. In DNA, the CDR3 is TGTGCCAGCAGCCTATCCGGAAGACAGGGAGGGGATGGCTACACCTTC. Translated, it gives CASSLSGRQGGDGYTF. V gene TRBV3-1 (or the pseudogene TRBV3-2) combines with J gene TRBJ1-2; 7 bases agree with TRBD1. The CDR3 loop spans 16 amino acids. V was pared by 4 bases and J by 6 bases, with 14 bases of the junction left unmatched. Germline values: CDR1 LGHDT, CDR2 YNNKEL (reference sequence).

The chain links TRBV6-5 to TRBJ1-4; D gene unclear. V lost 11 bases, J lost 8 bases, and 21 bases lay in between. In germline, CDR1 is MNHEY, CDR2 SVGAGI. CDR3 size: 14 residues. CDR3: CAGLRGGRAEKLFF. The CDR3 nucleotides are TGTGCCGGGCTGCGGGGAGGGAGGGCAGAAAAACTGTTTTTT.

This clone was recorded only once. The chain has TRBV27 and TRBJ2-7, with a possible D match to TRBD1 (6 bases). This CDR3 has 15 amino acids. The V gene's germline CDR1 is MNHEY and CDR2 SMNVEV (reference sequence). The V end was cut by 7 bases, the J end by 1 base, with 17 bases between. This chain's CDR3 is CASTPPGTPSYEQYF. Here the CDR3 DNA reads TGTGCCAGCACACCTCCCGGGACACCGTCCTACGAGCAGTACTTC.

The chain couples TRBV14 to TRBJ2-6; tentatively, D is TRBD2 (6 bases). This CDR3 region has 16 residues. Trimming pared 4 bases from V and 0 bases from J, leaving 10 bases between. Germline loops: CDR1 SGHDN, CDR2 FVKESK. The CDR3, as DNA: TGTGCCAGCAGCCCCCTCGGGAGCTCTGGGGCCAACGTCCTGACTTTC. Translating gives CASSPLGSSGANVLTF.